This T cell receptor beta chain comes out of a study of shared clonotypes between healthy human individuals. Of note for this clone: Antigen specificity is unknown.

Broader study findings: Represented diversity (both genetic and exposure-history) was limited by the small number of donors.

Naive CD8 cells lacked CD45RO, underwent positive selection for CCR7 and left out terminally differentiated effector memory CD45RA+ cells. An even split of each subset's genomic DNA across several immunoSEQ plates was performed. Profiling relied on immunoSEQ multiplex PCR, and the TCRdb table lists in-frame clones only, not all of them. Among some 2,100,000 clones listed, roughly 91% were seen once. The CDR3 is 14 residues long. CDR1 and CDR2 from the germline V gene are ENHRY and SYGVKD. The V end was cut by 3 bases, the J end by 3 bases, with 8 bases between. Sequenced: naive CD8+ T cells from PBMCs. This TCR was recovered from a man aged 18 to 35 in good health. Some clones in this sample may be carry-over from other donors' samples. The V and J genes are TRBV10-3 and TRBJ1-4, with D tentatively TRBD1 (5 bases). The CDR3 DNA follows: TGTGCCATCAGTGATCAGGGATCTAATGAAAAACTGTTTTTT. Protein: CAISDQGSNEKLFF.